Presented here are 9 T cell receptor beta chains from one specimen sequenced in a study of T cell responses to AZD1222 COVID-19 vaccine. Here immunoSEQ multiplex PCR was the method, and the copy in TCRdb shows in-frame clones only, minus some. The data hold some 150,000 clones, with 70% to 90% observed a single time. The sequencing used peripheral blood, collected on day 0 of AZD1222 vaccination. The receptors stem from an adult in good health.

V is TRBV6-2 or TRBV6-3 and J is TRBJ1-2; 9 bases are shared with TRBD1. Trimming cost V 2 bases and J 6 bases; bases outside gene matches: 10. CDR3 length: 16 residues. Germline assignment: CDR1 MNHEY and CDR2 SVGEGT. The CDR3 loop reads CASSYTAGTGNDGYTF. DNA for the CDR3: TGTGCCAGCAGTTACACGGCCGGGACAGGGAACGATGGCTACACCTTC.

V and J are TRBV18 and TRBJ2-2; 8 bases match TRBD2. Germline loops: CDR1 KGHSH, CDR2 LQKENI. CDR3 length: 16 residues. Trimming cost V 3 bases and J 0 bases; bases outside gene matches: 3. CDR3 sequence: CASSPLAGSNTGELFF. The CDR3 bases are TGTGCCAGCTCACCCCTAGCGGGCTCGAACACCGGGGAGCTGTTTTTT.

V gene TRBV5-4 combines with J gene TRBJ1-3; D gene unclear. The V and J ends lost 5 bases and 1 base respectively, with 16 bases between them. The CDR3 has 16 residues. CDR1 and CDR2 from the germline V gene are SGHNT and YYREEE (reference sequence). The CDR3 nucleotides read TGTGCCAGCAGATCGGACTCGCCAGAATCTGGAAACACCATATATTTT. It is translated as CASRSDSPESGNTIYF.

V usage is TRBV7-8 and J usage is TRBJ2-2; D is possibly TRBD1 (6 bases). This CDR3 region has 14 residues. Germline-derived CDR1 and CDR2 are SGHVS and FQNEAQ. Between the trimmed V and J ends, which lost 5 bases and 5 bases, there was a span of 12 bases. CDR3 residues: CASSTRQVTGELFF. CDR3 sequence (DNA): TGTGCCAGCAGCACCCGACAGGTTACCGGGGAGCTGTTTTTT.

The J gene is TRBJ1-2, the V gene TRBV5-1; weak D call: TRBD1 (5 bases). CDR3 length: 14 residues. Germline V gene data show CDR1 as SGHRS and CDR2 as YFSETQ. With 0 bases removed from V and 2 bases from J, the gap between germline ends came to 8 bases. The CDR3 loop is CASSLGGRNYGYTF. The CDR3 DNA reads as TGCGCCAGCAGCTTGGGGGGCAGAAACTATGGCTACACCTTC.

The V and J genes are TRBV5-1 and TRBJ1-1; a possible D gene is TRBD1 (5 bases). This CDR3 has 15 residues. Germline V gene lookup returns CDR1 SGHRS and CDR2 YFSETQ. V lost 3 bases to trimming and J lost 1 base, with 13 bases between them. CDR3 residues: CASSWWGGPNTEAFF. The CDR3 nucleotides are TGCGCCAGCAGCTGGTGGGGGGGACCGAACACTGAAGCTTTCTTT.

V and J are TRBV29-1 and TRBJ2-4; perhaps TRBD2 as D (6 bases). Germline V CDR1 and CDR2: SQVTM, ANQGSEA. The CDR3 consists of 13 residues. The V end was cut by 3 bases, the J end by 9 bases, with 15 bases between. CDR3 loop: CSVDGDSWGIQYF. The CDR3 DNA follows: TGCAGCGTTGATGGGGACTCCTGGGGCATTCAGTACTTC.

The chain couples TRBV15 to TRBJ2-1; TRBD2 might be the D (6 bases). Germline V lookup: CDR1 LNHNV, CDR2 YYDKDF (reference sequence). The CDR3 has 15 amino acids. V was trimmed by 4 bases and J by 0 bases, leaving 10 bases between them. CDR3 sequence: CATSTGRSSYNEQFF. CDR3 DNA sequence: TGTGCCACCAGCACGGGGAGGAGCTCCTACAATGAGCAGTTCTTC.

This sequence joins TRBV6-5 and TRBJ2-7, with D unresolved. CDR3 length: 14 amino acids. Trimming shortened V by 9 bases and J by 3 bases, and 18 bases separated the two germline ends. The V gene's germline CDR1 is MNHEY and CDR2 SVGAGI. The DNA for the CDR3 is TGTGCCAGTCGATTACGCACTGGCCACTACGAGCAGTACTTC. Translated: CASRLRTGHYEQYF.